The table lists the clone carrying this TCR beta chain with a few counts. CDR1 and CDR2 from the germline V gene are MGHRA and YSYEKL. V dropped 2 bases and J dropped 0; count of bases not matched to a gene: 3. The CDR3 extends over 15 amino acids. Attachment of unique molecular identifiers to individual cDNA molecules was performed in the library. Each CDR3 protein is one row after TCRdb ran MiXCR on the RACE reads. The sample contains 300,000 to 450,000 distinct CDR3 sequences, nearly 5% of which appear only once. Documented time point: patch test 1, 2 weeks after DPC sensitization. Treatment of the sample: therapeutic diphenylcyclopropenone sensitization with weekly scalp DPC. The sample belongs to a study of human T cells and chemical hapten exposure. Study-wide background: A patient group, mainly female, showed alopecia areata, totalis or universalis.

This clonotype was obtained from a woman aged 50 to 60 with alopecia areata. Some clones in this sample may be carry-over from other donors' samples. The sequencing here drew on whole blood, taken in connection with sensitization to the hapten diphenylcyclopropenone (DPC). The rearrangement links TRBV4-1 to TRBJ2-5; TRBD1 agrees at 7 bases. CDR3 residues: CASSQPGTDQETQYF. The DNA for the CDR3 is TGCGCCAGCAGCCAACCCGGGACAGACCAAGAGACCCAGTACTTC.